Below, one TCR beta chain is given with its context. What it binds is not known. Donation came from healthy Caucasian individuals in Russia who were aged roughly 6 to 95. Then a second PCR, running roughly 7 to 11 cycles, was carried out with a sample-barcoded 5' primer and a J-beta primer mix. Each of the cDNA molecules was tagged by a template-switch adaptor with 12 random nucleotides. TCRdb itself ran the 5' RACE reads through MiXCR, one entry per CDR3 protein. The sample lists 780,000 or so distinct CDR3 sequences, 53% occurring once. These data belong to a study of blood T cells in healthy people across ages. General study results and limits: Across the age range, TCR beta diversity per million T cells fell in a roughly linear way. Investigators viewed diversity estimates from one million T cells as underestimates, the study reported.

The CDR3 covers 15 residues. The V gene lost 1 base and the J gene lost 9 bases, with 19 bases spanning the gap. The germline V gene encodes CDR1 DFQATT and CDR2 SNEGSKA (reference sequence). V and J are TRBV20-1 and TRBJ1-5; maybe TRBD1 (5 bases). Sequenced input: blood. The TCR was taken from a man older than 75 in good health. CDR3: CSARARDGVHRPQHF. Written as DNA, the CDR3 is TGCAGTGCTAGAGCCAGGGACGGGGTTCATAGGCCCCAGCATTTT.